Described below is a single TCR beta chain sequence and its context. This entry is derived from a study of blood T cell repertoires in COVID-19. The ends were cut back, 6 bases at V and 1 base at J, with 9 bases in the middle. CDR3 length equals 13 residues. Per the germline V gene, CDR1 is SNHLY and CDR2 is FYNNEI. Sequencing was performed with immunoSEQ multiplex PCR; in TCRdb, only in-frame clones are kept and a portion is missing. The sample gives about 270,000 clones, 85% to 90% of which show up once; approximately 4% is in the top ten. The rearrangement joins TRBV2 to TRBJ1-1; D is perhaps TRBD1 (6 bases). The receptor was isolated from a woman aged 25 to 39 with acute COVID-19. The sequencing input was PBMCs or T cells enriched from blood (not recorded which). The CDR3 protein is CASSPQGNTEAFF. The DNA of the CDR3 is TGTGCCAGCAGCCCACAGGGGAACACTGAAGCTTTCTTT.